The 26 T cell receptor beta chains reported below all come from one sample, sequenced in a study of persistence of HIV-infected CD4 T cells. The immunoSEQ assay was version 4, run in survey mode. Profiled with immunoSEQ multiplex PCR; TCRdb holds only in-frame clones, not every one. The table lists tens of thousands of clones, more than 60% of them singletons, with about 3% in the top ten. Stimulation used 8 to 10 ug/mL lysate from CMV-infected fibroblasts. Memory cells lacking CD40L and CD69 with high CD45RO were sorted. For these receptors, no antigen is known. The source was CD4+ T cells sorted from PBMCs after approximately 20-hour stimulation, collected from a patient who received antiretroviral therapy. All receptors come from an adult man with HIV who was CMV-seropositive.

V is TRBV5-8 and J is TRBJ2-7, with D possibly matching TRBD1 (5 bases). The V end was cut by 3 bases, the J end by 7 bases, with 17 bases between. The CDR3 runs to 14 residues. Germline V lookup: CDR1 SGHTS, CDR2 YDEGEE. CDR3 nucleotides: TGTGCCAGCAGCTGGACAACGCTAATGGGGGAGCAGTACTTC. This encodes CASSWTTLMGEQYF.

The chain couples TRBV10-3 to TRBJ1-5; weak D call: TRBD1 (5 bases). CDR3 size: 14 residues. In germline, CDR1 is ENHRY, CDR2 SYGVKD. The V end was cut by 3 bases, the J end by 13 bases, with 19 bases between. The CDR3 reads CAISEGEGRNVQHF. In nucleotides, the CDR3 is TGTGCCATCAGTGAAGGAGAGGGGCGGAATGTGCAGCATTTT.

The gene calls are TRBV6-5 and TRBJ2-7; 8 bases are a match to TRBD2. The junction had 7 bases not matched to a gene; V was cut back by 8 bases and J by 7 bases. This CDR3 is built from 12 residues. The germline V gene has CDR1 MNHEY and CDR2 SVGAGI. CDR3 in DNA: TGTGCCAGCGAGCGGGGGAGGAGGGAGCAGTACTTC. This gives the protein CASERGRREQYF.

This sequence joins TRBV18 and TRBJ1-2; no definite D call. This CDR3 is 11 amino acids long. CDR1 is KGHSH, CDR2 LQKENI, per germline. V shed 3 bases and J shed 4 bases, with 3 bases lying between them. In DNA form, the CDR3 reads TGTGCCAGCTCACCTCGCTATGGCTACACCTTC. Translation: CASSPRYGYTF. The whole variable domain, remainder taken from reference TRBV18 and TRBJ1-2, is NAGVMQNPRHLVRRRGQEARLRCSPMKGHSHVYWYRQLPEEGLKFMVYLQKENIIDESGMPKERFSAEFPKEGPSILRIQQVVRGDSAAYFCASSPRYGYTFGSGTRLTVV.

The chain recombines TRBV5-1 with TRBJ2-1, with TRBD2 identical over 11 bases. CDR3 length: 16 amino acids. Germline assignment: CDR1 SGHRS and CDR2 YFSETQ. V dropped 0 bases and J dropped 6; count of bases not matched to a gene: 5. The CDR3 coding sequence is TGCGCCAGCAGCTTGGGGGGGACTAGCGGATCCAATGAGCAGTTCTTC. It specifies CASSLGGTSGSNEQFF.

This chain links TRBV7-2 with TRBJ1-4; D might be TRBD1 (6 bases). V was clipped by 5 bases and J by 5 bases, with 12 bases between them. This CDR3 has 14 amino acids. Germline CDR1 SGHTA, CDR2 FQGNSA. DNA of the CDR3: TGTGCCAGCAGCCTCGAGGGGGGAAATGAAAAACTGTTTTTT. It specifies CASSLEGGNEKLFF.

There are a few counts of this clone. The V call is TRBV6-5, the J call TRBJ1-5; the D is unclear. Germline CDR1 is MNHEY and CDR2 is SVGAGI. V dropped 7 bases and J dropped 1 base, with 11 bases sitting between them. The CDR3 consists of 14 residues. The CDR3 loop is CASTLTPSNQPQHF. The CDR3 nucleotides read TGTGCCAGCACCCTTACCCCCAGCAATCAGCCCCAGCATTTT.

The rearrangement links TRBV5-1 to TRBJ2-1; 9 bases align to TRBD2. From germline, CDR1 is SGHRS and CDR2 YFSETQ. The CDR3 loop spans 16 amino acids. V was clipped by 4 bases and J by 4 bases; unmatched bases: 9. CDR3 loop: CASSLGVAGGYNEQFF. The DNA for the CDR3 is TGCGCCAGCAGCCTGGGAGTTGCGGGAGGGTACAATGAGCAGTTCTTC.

This clone was seen a few times. The chain carries TRBV30 and TRBJ1-5, with TRBD1 matching over 10 bases. Germline lookup yields CDR1 GTSNPN and CDR2 SVGIG (reference sequence). Trimming cost V 2 bases and J 2 bases; bases outside gene matches: 9. The CDR3 contains 17 residues. CDR3 DNA: TGTGCCTGGAGTCCCGGGACAGGGGTTCTGGGCAATCAGCCCCAGCATTTT. Amino acids: CAWSPGTGVLGNQPQHF.

This chain joins TRBV6-5 and TRBJ1-1; D unresolved. V lost 0 bases to trimming and J lost 3 bases, with 8 bases between them. Germline V gene data show CDR1 as MNHEY and CDR2 as SVGAGI. The CDR3 consists of 14 residues. CDR3 sequence: CASSYSFRYTEAFF. In DNA form, the CDR3 reads TGTGCCAGCAGTTACTCGTTCCGATACACTGAAGCTTTCTTT.

J is TRBJ1-4 and V is TRBV7-9; perhaps TRBD1 as D (6 bases). Between the trimmed V and J ends, which lost 6 bases and 3 bases, there was a span of 11 bases. CDR1 and CDR2 (germline): SEHNR, FQNEAQ (reference sequence). The CDR3 loop spans 14 amino acids. Here the CDR3 reads CASSWGRANEKLFF. CDR3 nucleotide sequence: TGTGCCAGCAGTTGGGGGCGAGCTAATGAAAAACTGTTTTTT.

This chain connects TRBV9 to TRBJ2-1, with 9 bases fitting TRBD2. V lost 3 bases and J lost 10; bases outside the gene matches: 11. Germline CDR1 is SGDLS and CDR2 is YYNGEE. CDR3 length: 15 amino acids. CDR3 protein: CASSERGTSSSEQFF. The CDR3 nucleotides read TGTGCCAGCAGCGAGAGGGGGACTAGCTCTAGCGAGCAGTTCTTC.

The J gene is TRBJ1-1, the V gene TRBV6-2 or TRBV6-3; D gene unclear. This CDR3 is built from 14 residues. Deletions cut 5 bases from V and 5 bases from J, with 15 bases between. Germline assignment: CDR1 MNHEY and CDR2 SVGEGT. CDR3 coding DNA: TGTGCCAGCAGTCCCCAAAGGGTAACAACTGAAGCTTTCTTT. Translated: CASSPQRVTTEAFF.

The J gene is TRBJ1-2, the V gene TRBV10-3, with unresolved D. V gave up 5 bases and J gave up 2 bases, with 9 bases separating them. The V gene's germline CDR1 is ENHRY and CDR2 SYGVKD. CDR3 length: 13 residues. CDR3 DNA sequence: TGTGCCATCAGTATCGAGCCGAACTATGGCTACACCTTC. It specifies CAISIEPNYGYTF.

This clone was recorded only once. This rearrangement joins TRBV5-1 to TRBJ1-4, with D maybe TRBD1 (6 bases). This CDR3 comprises 15 residues. Germline CDR1 and CDR2: SGHRS and YFSETQ. Trimming cost V 4 bases and J 7 bases, with 17 bases left between them. The CDR3 nucleotides are TGCGCCAGCAGCGGAAAGGGGGGGGTTGGTGAAAAACTGTTTTTT. This codes for CASSGKGGVGEKLFF.

The chain employs TRBV6-5 and TRBJ2-5; TRBD2 matches 8 bases. CDR1 and CDR2 from the germline V gene are MNHEY and SVGAGI. V was clipped by 0 bases and J by 9 bases; unmatched bases: 6. This CDR3 spans 14 amino acids. CDR3 protein: CASSYSRGAGSQYF. The CDR3 DNA reads as TGTGCCAGCAGTTACTCGCGGGGGGCGGGGTCCCAGTACTTC.

A few counts support this clone. The chain is built from TRBV18 and TRBJ1-4; 10 bases map to TRBD1. Trimming removed 3 bases from V and 6 bases from J; junction bases left unmatched: 4. CDR3 length: 15 residues. In germline, CDR1 is KGHSH, CDR2 LQKENI. CDR3 sequence: CASSPGGTGDEKLFF. CDR3 bases: TGTGCCAGCTCACCCGGGGGGACAGGGGATGAAAAACTGTTTTTT.

This clone was found a few times. V and J are TRBV30 and TRBJ2-3; weak D call: TRBD1 (6 bases). CDR3 length: 16 amino acids. Trimming took off 0 bases at V and 2 bases at J, with 15 bases between the two ends. Germline V gives CDR1 GTSNPN, CDR2 SVGIG (reference sequence). Here the CDR3 reads CAWSVLGQLSTDTQYF. CDR3 DNA: TGTGCCTGGAGTGTACTAGGACAGCTCTCCACAGATACGCAGTATTTT.

The rearrangement uses TRBV6-5 and TRBJ1-6; D is unclear. Trimming cost V 2 bases and J 4 bases, with 3 bases left between them. Germline V gene data show CDR1 as MNHEY and CDR2 as SVGAGI. The CDR3 is 13 residues long. The CDR3 loop reads CASSYAYNSPLHF. The CDR3 region has the DNA TGTGCCAGCAGTTACGCTTATAATTCACCCCTCCACTTT.

V and J are TRBV21-1 and TRBJ1-5; the DNA was not used to check the table's D call, TRBD1. TRBV21-1 is given as a pseudogene. CDR3 size: 16 residues. In DNA form, the CDR3 reads TGTGCCAGCAGCAACAACAGGGGGCCGGTCGGTCAGCCCCAGCATTTT. Translating gives CASSNNRGPVGQPQHF.

Details on this clone: Other nucleotide sequences in the sample specify the same CDR3. The chain is built from TRBV5-4 and TRBJ1-2, with TRBD1 identical over 7 bases. This CDR3 spans 13 amino acids. Unmatched junction bases numbered 5, after V lost 4 bases and J lost 5 bases. Germline CDR1 is SGHNT and CDR2 is YYREEE (reference sequence). The CDR3 DNA sequence: TGTGCCAGCAGCCGGACAGGACCATATGGCTACACCTTC. Its protein is CASSRTGPYGYTF.

On this clone itself: One junction end does not reproduce the germline sequence, and a read error may be involved. V and J are TRBV6-6 and TRBJ2-3, with D possibly matching TRBD2 (5 bases). The CDR3 runs to 12 residues. Per the germline V gene, CDR1 is MNHNY and CDR2 is SVGAGI (reference sequence). CDR3 loop: CAGSLSGDTQYF. The CDR3 DNA is TGTGCCGGCAGTCTTTCGGGGGATACGCAGTATTTT.

The chain couples TRBV19 to TRBJ1-5; no clear D gene. V lost 7 bases and J lost 2, with 6 bases in between. This CDR3 region has 12 residues. Germline-derived CDR1 and CDR2 are LNHDA and SQIVND (reference sequence). CDR3 loop: CASNQGNQPQHF. The CDR3 region has the DNA TGTGCCAGTAATCAAGGCAATCAGCCCCAGCATTTT.

This clone was counted a single time. The V gene is TRBV27, the J gene TRBJ2-3; D uncertain. This CDR3 is 14 amino acids long. CDR1 is MNHEY, CDR2 SMNVEV, per germline (reference sequence). V was trimmed by 5 bases and J by 3 bases, leaving 12 bases between them. CDR3 loop: CASSLETLTDTQYF. The CDR3 DNA reads as TGTGCCAGCAGTCTAGAGACCCTTACAGATACGCAGTATTTT.

This clone was seen just once. CDR3 amino acids: CASSYLSDTEAFF. The CDR3 DNA sequence: TGTGCCAGCAGTTATTTGTCAGACACTGAAGCTTTCTTT. The rearrangement links TRBV6-5 to TRBJ1-1; no clear D. From germline, CDR1 is MNHEY and CDR2 SVGAGI. V gave up 3 bases and J gave up 3 bases, with 8 bases separating them. This CDR3 region has 13 residues.

This rearrangement joins TRBV5-1 to TRBJ2-7, with D possibly matching TRBD1 (5 bases). The CDR3 contains 15 residues. Trimming shortened V by 3 bases and J by 2 bases, and 15 bases separated the two germline ends. Per the germline V gene, CDR1 is SGHRS and CDR2 is YFSETQ. The CDR3 DNA reads TGCGCCAGCAGCTGGCTGGTGGACAAACCCTACGAGCAGTACTTC. Translated: CASSWLVDKPYEQYF. Using reference TRBV5-1 and TRBJ2-7 for the parts outside the CDR3, the full variable domain is KAGVTQTPRYLIKTRGQQVTLSCSPISGHRSVSWYQQTPGQGLQFLFEYFSETQRNKGNFPGRFSGRQFSNSRSEMNVSTLELGDSALYLCASSWLVDKPYEQYFGPGTRLTVT.